This T cell receptor (beta chain) was found in a study of cytomegalovirus exposure and HLA in healthy donors. Study-level information: Among about 190 million T cells, an earlier analysis found 117 million unique TCR beta sequences.

Remarks on this clone: Antigen: not known.

Overall study results and limits: Reports state that TCR beta sequences accurately predicted most subjects' HLA-A and HLA-B alleles. As a later analysis revealed, most CMV-associated TCR beta chains appeared HLA-restricted. A later analysis showed TCR association rates differing by HLA locus, peaking at DRB1 and lowest at HLA-C.

PCR was performed using 60 Vbeta and 13 Jbeta primers. Sequenced by immunoSEQ multiplex PCR; TCRdb stores in-frame clones only, minus some. This sample yields about 200,000 clones, of which roughly three quarters are seen a single time; roughly 1.5% belongs to the top ten. CDR3 length: 12 residues. Trimming cost V 6 bases and J 1 base, with 6 bases left between them. Germline values: CDR1 LNHDA, CDR2 SQIVND (reference sequence). This receptor was identified in a man aged 45-60 years in good health and CMV-seronegative. The V and J genes are TRBV19 and TRBJ2-5; D ambiguous. Sequenced: PBMCs. The CDR3 reads CASSRSQETQYF. The CDR3 nucleotides read TGTGCCAGTAGCCGGAGCCAAGAGACCCAGTACTTC.